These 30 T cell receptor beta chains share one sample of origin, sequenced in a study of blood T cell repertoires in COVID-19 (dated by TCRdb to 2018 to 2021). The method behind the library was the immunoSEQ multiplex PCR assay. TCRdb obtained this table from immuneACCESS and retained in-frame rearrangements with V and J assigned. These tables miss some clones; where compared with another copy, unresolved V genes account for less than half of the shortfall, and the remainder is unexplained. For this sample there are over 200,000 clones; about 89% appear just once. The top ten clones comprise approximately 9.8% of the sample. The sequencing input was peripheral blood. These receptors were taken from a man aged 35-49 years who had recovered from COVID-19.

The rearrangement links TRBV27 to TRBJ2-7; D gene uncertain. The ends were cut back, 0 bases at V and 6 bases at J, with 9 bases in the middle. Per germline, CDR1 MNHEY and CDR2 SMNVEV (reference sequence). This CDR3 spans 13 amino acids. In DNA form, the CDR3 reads TGTGCCAGCAGTTTATCTAGACTGGGCGAGCAGTACTTC. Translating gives CASSLSRLGEQYF.

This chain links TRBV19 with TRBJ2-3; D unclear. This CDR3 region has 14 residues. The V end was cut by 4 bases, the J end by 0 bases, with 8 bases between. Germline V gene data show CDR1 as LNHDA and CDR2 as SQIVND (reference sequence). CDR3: CASSTEVSTDTQYF. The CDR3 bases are TGTGCCAGTAGTACCGAGGTTAGCACAGATACGCAGTATTTT.

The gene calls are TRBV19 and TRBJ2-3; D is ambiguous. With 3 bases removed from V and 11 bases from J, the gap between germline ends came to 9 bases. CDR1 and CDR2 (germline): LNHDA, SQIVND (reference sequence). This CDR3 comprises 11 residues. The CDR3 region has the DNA TGTGCCAGTAGTATCCGGTATGAGCAGTATTTT. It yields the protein CASSIRYEQYF.

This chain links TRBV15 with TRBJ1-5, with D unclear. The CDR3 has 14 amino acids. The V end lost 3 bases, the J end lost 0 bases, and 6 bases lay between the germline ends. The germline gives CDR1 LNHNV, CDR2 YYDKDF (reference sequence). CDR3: CATSSYSSNQPQHF. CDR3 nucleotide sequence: TGTGCCACCAGCAGCTACAGTAGCAATCAGCCCCAGCATTTT.

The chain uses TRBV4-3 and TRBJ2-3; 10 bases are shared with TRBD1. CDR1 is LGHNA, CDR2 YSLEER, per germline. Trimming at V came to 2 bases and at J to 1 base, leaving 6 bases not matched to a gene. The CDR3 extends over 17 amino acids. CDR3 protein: CASSQLLGTGGTDTQYF. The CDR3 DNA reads TGCGCCAGCAGCCAACTCCTAGGGACAGGGGGCACAGATACGCAGTATTTT.

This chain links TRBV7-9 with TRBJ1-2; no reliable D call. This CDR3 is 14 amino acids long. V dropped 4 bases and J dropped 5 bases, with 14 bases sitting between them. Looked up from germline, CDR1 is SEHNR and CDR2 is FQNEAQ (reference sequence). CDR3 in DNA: TGTGCCAGCAGCTCCGGAGGAGGGATTTATGGCTACACCTTC. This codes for CASSSGGGIYGYTF. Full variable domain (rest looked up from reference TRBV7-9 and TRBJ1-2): DTGVSQNPRHKITKRGQNVTFRCDPISEHNRLYWYRQTLGQGPEFLTYFQNEAQLEKSRLLSDRFSAERPKGSFSTLEIQRTEQGDSAMYLCASSSGGGIYGYTFGSGTRLTVV.

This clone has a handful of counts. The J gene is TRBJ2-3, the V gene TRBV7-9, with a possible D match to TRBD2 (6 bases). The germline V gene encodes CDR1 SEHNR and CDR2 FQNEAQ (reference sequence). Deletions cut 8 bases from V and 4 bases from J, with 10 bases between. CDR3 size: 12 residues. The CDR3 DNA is TGTGCCAGCGCCTGGGGGGCAGATACGCAGTATTTT. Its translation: CASAWGADTQYF. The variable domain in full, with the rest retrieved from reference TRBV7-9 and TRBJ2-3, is DTGVSQNPRHKITKRGQNVTFRCDPISEHNRLYWYRQTLGQGPEFLTYFQNEAQLEKSRLLSDRFSAERPKGSFSTLEIQRTEQGDSAMYLCASAWGADTQYFGPGTRLTVL.

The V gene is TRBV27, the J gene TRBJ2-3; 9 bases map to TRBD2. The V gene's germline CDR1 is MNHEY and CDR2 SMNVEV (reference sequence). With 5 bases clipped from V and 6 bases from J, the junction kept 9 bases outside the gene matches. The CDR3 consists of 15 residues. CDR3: CASSLTSGLRDTQYF. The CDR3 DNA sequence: TGTGCCAGCAGTCTGACTAGCGGTCTTCGGGATACGCAGTATTTT.

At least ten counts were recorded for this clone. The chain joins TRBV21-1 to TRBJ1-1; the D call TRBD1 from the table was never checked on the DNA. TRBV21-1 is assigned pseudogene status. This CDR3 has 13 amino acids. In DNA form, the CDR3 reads TGTGCCAGCAGGAATGGACAGAGCACTGAAGCTTTCTTT. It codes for CASRNGQSTEAFF.

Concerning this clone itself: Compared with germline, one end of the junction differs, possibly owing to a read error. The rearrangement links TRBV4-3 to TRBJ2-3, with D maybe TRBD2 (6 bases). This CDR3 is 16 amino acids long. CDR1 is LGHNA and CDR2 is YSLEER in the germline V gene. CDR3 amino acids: CASSQGSGGSTDTQYF. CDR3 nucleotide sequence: TGCGCCAGCAGTCAAGGCAGTGGGGGGAGCACAGATACGCAGTATTTT.

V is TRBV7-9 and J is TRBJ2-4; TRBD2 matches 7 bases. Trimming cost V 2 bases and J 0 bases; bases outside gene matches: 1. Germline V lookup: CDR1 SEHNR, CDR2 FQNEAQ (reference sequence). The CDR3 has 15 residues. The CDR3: CASSLSGEAKNIQYF. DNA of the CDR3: TGTGCCAGCAGCTTAAGCGGGGAAGCCAAAAACATTCAGTACTTC.

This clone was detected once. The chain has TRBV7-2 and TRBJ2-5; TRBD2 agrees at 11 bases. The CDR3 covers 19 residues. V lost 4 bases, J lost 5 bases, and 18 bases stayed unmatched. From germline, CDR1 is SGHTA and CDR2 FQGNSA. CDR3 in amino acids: CASSSGLAGGHPIQETQYF. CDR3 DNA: TGTGCCAGCAGCTCCGGACTAGCGGGCGGACACCCTATCCAGGAGACCCAGTACTTC.

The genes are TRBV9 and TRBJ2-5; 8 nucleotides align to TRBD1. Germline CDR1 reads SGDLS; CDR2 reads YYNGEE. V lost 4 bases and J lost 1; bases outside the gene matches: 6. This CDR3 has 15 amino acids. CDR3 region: CASSLGDRSQETQYF. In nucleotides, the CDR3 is TGTGCCAGCAGCTTAGGGGACAGGAGCCAAGAGACCCAGTACTTC.

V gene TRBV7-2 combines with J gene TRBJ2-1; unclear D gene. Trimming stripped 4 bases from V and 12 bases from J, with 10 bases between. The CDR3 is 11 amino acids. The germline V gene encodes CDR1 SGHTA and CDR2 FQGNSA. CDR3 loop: CASSYEHGQFF. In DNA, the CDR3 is TGTGCCAGCAGCTACGAGCACGGGCAGTTCTTC.

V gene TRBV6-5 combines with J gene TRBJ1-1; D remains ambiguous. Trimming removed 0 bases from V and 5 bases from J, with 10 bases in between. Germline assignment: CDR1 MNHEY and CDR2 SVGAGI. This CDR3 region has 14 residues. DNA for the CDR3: TGTGCCAGCAGTTACTCGACGGTCGGGACTGAAGCTTTCTTT. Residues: CASSYSTVGTEAFF.

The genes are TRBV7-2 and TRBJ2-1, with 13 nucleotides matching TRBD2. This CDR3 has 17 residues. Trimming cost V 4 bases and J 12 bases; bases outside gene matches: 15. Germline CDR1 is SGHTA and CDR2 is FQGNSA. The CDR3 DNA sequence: TGTGCCAGCAGCTCACAACCTCCCACTAGCGGGGGGGTGGTGCAGTTCTTC. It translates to CASSSQPPTSGGVVQFF.

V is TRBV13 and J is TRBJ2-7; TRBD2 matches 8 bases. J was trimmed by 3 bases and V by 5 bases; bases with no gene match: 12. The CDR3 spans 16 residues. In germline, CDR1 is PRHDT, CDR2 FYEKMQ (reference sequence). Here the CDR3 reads CASSHRGRGGHYEQYF. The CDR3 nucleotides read TGTGCCAGCAGCCACCGGGGACGCGGGGGGCACTACGAGCAGTACTTC.

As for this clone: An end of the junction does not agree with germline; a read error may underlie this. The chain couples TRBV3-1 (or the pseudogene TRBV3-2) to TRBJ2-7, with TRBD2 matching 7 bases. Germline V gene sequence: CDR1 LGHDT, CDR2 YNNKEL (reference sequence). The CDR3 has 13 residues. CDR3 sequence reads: CASSHARGGGRDF. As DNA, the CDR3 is TGTGCCAGCAGCCACGCACGGGGCGGAGGGAGGGACTTC.

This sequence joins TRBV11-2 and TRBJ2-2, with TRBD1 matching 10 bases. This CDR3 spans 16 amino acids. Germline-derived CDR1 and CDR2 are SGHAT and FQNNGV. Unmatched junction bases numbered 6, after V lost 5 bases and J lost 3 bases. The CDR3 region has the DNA TGTGCCAGCAGCCTGCGACAGGGGGCGCACACCGGGGAGCTGTTTTTT. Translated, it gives CASSLRQGAHTGELFF.

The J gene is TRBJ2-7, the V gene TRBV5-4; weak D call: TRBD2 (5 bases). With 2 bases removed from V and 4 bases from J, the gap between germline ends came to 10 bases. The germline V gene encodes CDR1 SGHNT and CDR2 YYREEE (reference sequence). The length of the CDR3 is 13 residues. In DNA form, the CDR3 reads TGTGCCAGCAGCTTAGCTCCGGGATACGAGCAGTACTTC. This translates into CASSLAPGYEQYF.

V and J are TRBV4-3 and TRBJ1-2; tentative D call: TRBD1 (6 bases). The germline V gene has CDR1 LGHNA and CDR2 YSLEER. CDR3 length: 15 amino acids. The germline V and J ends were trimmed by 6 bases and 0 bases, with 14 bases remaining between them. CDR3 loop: CASSPGTRTNYGYTF. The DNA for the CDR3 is TGCGCCAGCAGTCCCGGGACACGCACTAACTATGGCTACACCTTC.

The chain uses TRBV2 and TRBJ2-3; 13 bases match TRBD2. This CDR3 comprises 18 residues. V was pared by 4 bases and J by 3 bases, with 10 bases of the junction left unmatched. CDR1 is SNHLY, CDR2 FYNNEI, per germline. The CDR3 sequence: CASSGTSGSVGRTDTQYF. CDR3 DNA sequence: TGTGCCAGCAGTGGGACTAGCGGGAGCGTGGGGCGGACAGATACGCAGTATTTT.

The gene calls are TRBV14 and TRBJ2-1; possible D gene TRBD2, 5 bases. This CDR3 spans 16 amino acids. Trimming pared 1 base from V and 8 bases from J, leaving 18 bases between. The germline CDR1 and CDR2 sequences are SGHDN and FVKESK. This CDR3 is CASSQGASRVLDEQFF. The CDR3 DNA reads TGTGCCAGCAGCCAAGGGGCTAGCCGGGTTCTCGATGAGCAGTTCTTC.

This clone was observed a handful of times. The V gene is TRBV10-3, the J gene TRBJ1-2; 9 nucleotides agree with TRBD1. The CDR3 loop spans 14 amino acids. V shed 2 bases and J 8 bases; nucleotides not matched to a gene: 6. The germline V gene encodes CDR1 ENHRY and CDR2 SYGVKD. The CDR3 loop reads CAISEAGTGRGYTF. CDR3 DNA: TGTGCCATCAGTGAGGCCGGGACAGGGAGAGGCTACACCTTC.

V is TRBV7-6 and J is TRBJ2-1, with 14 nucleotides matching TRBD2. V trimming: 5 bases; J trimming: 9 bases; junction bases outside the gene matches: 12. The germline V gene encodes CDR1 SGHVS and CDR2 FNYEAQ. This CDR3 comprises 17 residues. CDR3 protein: CASSPRLAGGAWGEQFF. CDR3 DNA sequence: TGTGCCAGCAGCCCTCGACTAGCGGGAGGGGCTTGGGGTGAGCAGTTCTTC.

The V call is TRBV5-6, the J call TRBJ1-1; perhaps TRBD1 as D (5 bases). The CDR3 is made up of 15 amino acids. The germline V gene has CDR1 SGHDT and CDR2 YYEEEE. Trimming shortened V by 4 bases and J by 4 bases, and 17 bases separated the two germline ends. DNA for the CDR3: TGTGCCAGCAGCCTCGTAGGGGTCATGGGCACTGAAGCTTTCTTT. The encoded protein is CASSLVGVMGTEAFF.

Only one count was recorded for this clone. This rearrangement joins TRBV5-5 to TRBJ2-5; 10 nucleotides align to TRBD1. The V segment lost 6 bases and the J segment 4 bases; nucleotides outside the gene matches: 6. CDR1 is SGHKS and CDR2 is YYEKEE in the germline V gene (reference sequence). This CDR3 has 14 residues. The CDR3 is CASIDRGLTETQYF. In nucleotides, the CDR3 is TGTGCCAGCATCGACAGGGGGCTGACAGAGACCCAGTACTTC.

The CDR3 loop is CSAREAGGQFF. For the CDR3, the DNA is TGCAGTGCTAGAGAGGCGGGGGGGCAGTTTTTT. The chain is built from TRBV20-1 and TRBJ2-2; 9 bases match TRBD2. Germline-derived CDR1 and CDR2 are DFQATT and SNEGSKA (reference sequence). V shed 0 bases and J 16 bases; nucleotides not matched to a gene: 3. The length of the CDR3 is 11 residues.

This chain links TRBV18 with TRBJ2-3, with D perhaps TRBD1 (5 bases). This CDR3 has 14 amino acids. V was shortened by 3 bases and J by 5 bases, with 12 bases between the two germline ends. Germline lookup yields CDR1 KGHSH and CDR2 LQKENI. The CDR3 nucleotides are TGTGCCAGCTCACCCCAGGCCCAGGGAGATACGCAGTATTTT. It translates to CASSPQAQGDTQYF.

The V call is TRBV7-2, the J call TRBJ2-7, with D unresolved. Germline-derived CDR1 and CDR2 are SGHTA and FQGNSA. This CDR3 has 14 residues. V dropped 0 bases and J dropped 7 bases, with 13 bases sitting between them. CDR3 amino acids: CASSLAAEVREQYF. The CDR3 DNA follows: TGTGCCAGCAGCTTAGCGGCAGAGGTCCGTGAGCAGTACTTC.